The 20 T cell receptor beta chains reported below all come from one sample, sequenced in a study of T cell repertoires in cytomegalovirus infection. A single record per CDR3 protein comes from TCRdb applying MiXCR to the reads. Among approximately 990,000 distinct CDR3 sequences listed, around 32% were seen once. What these receptors recognize is not known. Sequencing used cultured CD8+ T cells from PBMCs, obtained from culture after CMV antigen stimulation. All receptors come from a human donor in good health (CMV status not recorded). Some clones in this sample may be carry-over from other donors' samples.

The V gene is TRBV7-6, the J gene TRBJ2-3, with D hard to call. The CDR3 extends over 17 amino acids. The V end lost 1 base, the J end lost 0 bases, and 14 bases lay between the germline ends. CDR1 is SGHVS and CDR2 is FNYEAQ in the germline V gene. The CDR3 bases are TGTGCCAGCAGCTTAGAACCCCATCGGTTTAGCACAGATACGCAGTATTTT. This codes for CASSLEPHRFSTDTQYF.

The chain carries TRBV6-2 or TRBV6-3 and TRBJ1-6, with D unresolved. Germline V gene lookup returns CDR1 MNHEY and CDR2 SVGEGT. Trimming removed 2 bases from V and 7 bases from J, with 12 bases in between. There are 15 residues in the CDR3. DNA for the CDR3: TGTGCCAGCAGTTACCCCAGTGTTGGGAATTCACCCCTCCACTTT. Translation gives CASSYPSVGNSPLHF.

This clonotype appeared a few times. This chain joins TRBV20-1 and TRBJ1-5, with 7 bases matching TRBD1. The germline CDR1 and CDR2 sequences are DFQATT and SNEGSKA (reference sequence). This CDR3 has 15 amino acids. J lost 3 bases, V lost 1 base, and 6 bases had no gene match. DNA for the CDR3: TGCAGTGCTAGAGCCGGGACAGCCTACAATCAGCCCCAGCATTTT. As protein: CSARAGTAYNQPQHF.

The V gene is TRBV4-2, the J gene TRBJ2-7, with TRBD2 matching 7 bases. This CDR3 is 17 amino acids long. The junction had 8 bases not matched to a gene; V was cut back by 0 bases and J by 0 bases. Germline CDR1 is LGHNA and CDR2 is YNFKEQ. Here the CDR3 DNA reads TGTGCCAGCAGCCAAGATCGAGCTAGCGGAATCTCCTACGAGCAGTACTTC. It codes for CASSQDRASGISYEQYF.

The chain uses TRBV7-6 and TRBJ2-3, with a possible D match to TRBD2 (5 bases). The CDR3 is 16 amino acids. Trimming took 5 bases from V and 3 from J, leaving 18 bases between them. Germline V gene sequence: CDR1 SGHVS, CDR2 FNYEAQ. CDR3 sequence (DNA): TGTGCCAGCAGCATGAGAGCGGTTCTTGTGACAGATACGCAGTATTTT. Its translation: CASSMRAVLVTDTQYF.

This rearrangement joins TRBV7-3 to TRBJ2-5, with 14 bases fitting TRBD2. The germline gives CDR1 SGHTA, CDR2 FQGTGA. Losses at the gene ends were 1 base for V and 2 bases for J; bases not matched to a gene: 6. CDR3 size: 18 residues. CDR3 amino acids: CASSLIGGLAGDQETQYF. The CDR3 DNA sequence: TGTGCCAGCAGCTTAATTGGGGGACTAGCGGGGGATCAAGAGACCCAGTACTTC.

As regards this clonotype: A read error may account for a junction end that differs from germline. The chain joins TRBV4-1 to TRBJ1-5; D not resolved. The CDR3 has 15 residues. Looked up from germline, CDR1 is MGHRA and CDR2 is YSYEKL. The DNA of the CDR3 is TGTGCCAGCAGCCCTAAGGACCTGGGGAATCAGCCCCAGCATTTT. It specifies CASSPKDLGNQPQHF.

The rearrangement links TRBV6-2 or TRBV6-3 to TRBJ2-7; 7 bases are shared with TRBD1. V was clipped by 2 bases and J by 3 bases; unmatched bases: 4. Germline loops: CDR1 MNHEY, CDR2 SVGEGT. The CDR3 has 14 amino acids. The CDR3 DNA follows: TGTGCCAGCAGTTACCGGGACAGCTACTACGAGCAGTACGTC. Its translation: CASSYRDSYYEQYV.

This clonotype has just a few counts. The chain uses TRBV10-3 and TRBJ2-1; the match to TRBD2 covers 10 bases. CDR3 length: 16 residues. Germline CDR1 is ENHRY and CDR2 is SYGVKD. With 4 bases clipped from V and 4 bases from J, the junction kept 7 bases outside the gene matches. The CDR3 is CAISGPSGGSYNEQFF. CDR3 coding DNA: TGTGCCATCAGTGGGCCTAGCGGGGGATCGTACAATGAGCAGTTCTTC.

There are many counts of this clonotype. J is TRBJ2-3 and V is TRBV12-5, with TRBD2 identical over 13 bases. Germline V gene data show CDR1 as LGHNT and CDR2 as FRNRAP. The V segment lost 5 bases and the J segment 3 bases; nucleotides outside the gene matches: 5. The CDR3 contains 16 residues. The CDR3 sequence is CASGPLLAGGTDTQYF. Written as DNA, the CDR3 is TGTGCTAGTGGTCCCCTACTAGCGGGGGGGACAGATACGCAGTATTTT.

This clonotype was counted only a few times. This rearrangement joins TRBV12-3 or TRBV12-4 to TRBJ1-4; D is uncertain. This CDR3 contains 14 residues. V was clipped by 7 bases and J by 2 bases, with 11 bases between them. The CDR3 loop reads CASKTRLTNEKLFF. The CDR3 DNA is TGTGCCAGCAAGACTCGGCTGACTAATGAAAAACTGTTTTTT.

This clonotype was found many times. V is TRBV7-2 and J is TRBJ2-3; 9 positions match TRBD2. The germline V gene encodes CDR1 SGHTA and CDR2 FQGNSA. The CDR3 covers 18 residues. The V segment lost 1 base and the J segment 2 bases; nucleotides outside the gene matches: 10. The CDR3 loop is CASSLDWASGENTDTQYF. The DNA for the CDR3 is TGTGCCAGCAGCTTAGATTGGGCTAGCGGGGAAAACACAGATACGCAGTATTTT. Full variable domain (remainder filled in from reference TRBV7-2 and TRBJ2-3): GAGVSQSPSNKVTEKGKDVELRCDPISGHTALYWYRQSLGQGLEFLIYFQGNSAPDKSGLPSDRFSAERTGGSVSTLTIQRTQQEDSAVYLCASSLDWASGENTDTQYFGPGTRLTVL.

V and J are TRBV13 and TRBJ2-5; 12 bases map to TRBD1. The V segment lost 5 bases and the J segment 4 bases; nucleotides outside the gene matches: 8. Per germline, CDR1 PRHDT and CDR2 FYEKMQ (reference sequence). The CDR3 runs 16 residues. The CDR3, as DNA: TGTGCCAGCAGCGTGCCGGGACAGGGGGCTATAGAGACCCAGTACTTC. Amino acid sequence: CASSVPGQGAIETQYF.

This clonotype was counted at least ten times. The chain links TRBV7-6 to TRBJ2-1; D remains ambiguous. Germline CDR1 SGHVS, CDR2 FNYEAQ. The CDR3 spans 13 residues. Trimming cost V 2 bases and J 4 bases, with 6 bases left between them. For the CDR3, the DNA is TGTGCCAGCAGCTTAAGGGCTTACAATGAGCAGTTCTTC. Protein sequence: CASSLRAYNEQFF.

The chain is built from TRBV2 and TRBJ1-1, with D perhaps matching TRBD1 (6 bases). Germline V gene sequence: CDR1 SNHLY, CDR2 FYNNEI. The V end lost 5 bases, the J end lost 1 base, and 23 bases lay between the germline ends. The CDR3 is made up of 18 amino acids. CDR3 residues: CASSSRRGGWKTNTEAFF. For the CDR3, the DNA is TGTGCCAGCAGTTCGAGGAGGGGGGGTTGGAAGACGAACACTGAAGCTTTCTTT.

DNA for the CDR3: TGCGCCAGCAGCGAGACAGGGGCCGACTCCTACAATGAGCAGTTCTTC. It encodes CASSETGADSYNEQFF. V is TRBV5-1 and J is TRBJ2-1; TRBD1 agrees at 8 bases. The CDR3 spans 16 residues. The germline V gene encodes CDR1 SGHRS and CDR2 YFSETQ. Trimming removed 4 bases from V and 0 bases from J; junction bases left unmatched: 6.

This clonotype was counted at least ten times. The rearrangement joins TRBV12-3 or TRBV12-4 to TRBJ2-7; D may be TRBD1 (6 bases). The CDR3 covers 12 residues. Trimming left V 5 bases short and J 5 bases short, with 10 bases between. CDR3 DNA sequence: TGTGCCAGCAGTACAGGGATCCACGAGCAGTACTTC. Translated: CASSTGIHEQYF.

Comment on this clonotype: Sequence at one end of the junction differs from germline and may be a read error. The V call is TRBV6-1, the J call TRBJ1-4, with 7 bases matching TRBD1. The germline V gene encodes CDR1 MNHNS and CDR2 SASEGT. This CDR3 comprises 14 residues. CDR3 coding DNA: TGTGTCAGCGCCAGGGGGTTCGGCGATGAAAAACTGTTTTTT. Translated: CVSARGFGDEKLFF.

CDR3 DNA sequence: TGTGCCAGCAACCAGGCGGAAGGTGAAAAACTGTTTTTT. Translation: CASNQAEGEKLFF. The J gene is TRBJ1-4, the V gene TRBV7-6; D ambiguous. V was trimmed by 7 bases and J by 7 bases, leaving 13 bases between them. This CDR3 is built from 13 residues. CDR1 is SGHVS, CDR2 FNYEAQ, per germline.

This clonotype was seen ten or more times. The chain is built from TRBV6-2 or TRBV6-3 and TRBJ2-2, with no clear D. With 4 bases removed from V and 5 bases from J, the gap between germline ends came to 8 bases. Per the germline V gene, CDR1 is MNHEY and CDR2 is SVGEGT. The CDR3 contains 13 residues. The CDR3 protein is CASSFRRTGELFF. Written as DNA, the CDR3 is TGTGCCAGCAGTTTCAGGCGAACCGGGGAGCTGTTTTTT.